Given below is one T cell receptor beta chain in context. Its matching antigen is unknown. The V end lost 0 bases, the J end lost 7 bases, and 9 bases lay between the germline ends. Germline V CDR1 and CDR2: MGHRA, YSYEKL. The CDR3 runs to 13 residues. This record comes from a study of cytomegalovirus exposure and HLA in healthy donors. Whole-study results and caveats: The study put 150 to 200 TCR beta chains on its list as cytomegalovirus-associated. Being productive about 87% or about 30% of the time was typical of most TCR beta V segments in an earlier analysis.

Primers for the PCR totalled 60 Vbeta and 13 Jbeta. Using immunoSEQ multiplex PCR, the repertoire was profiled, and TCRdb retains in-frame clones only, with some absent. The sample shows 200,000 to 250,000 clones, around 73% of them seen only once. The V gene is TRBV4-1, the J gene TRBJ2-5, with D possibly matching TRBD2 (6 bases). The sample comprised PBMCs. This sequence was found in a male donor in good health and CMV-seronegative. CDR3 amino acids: CASSQEWRGTQYF. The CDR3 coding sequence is TGCGCCAGCAGCCAAGAATGGCGGGGGACCCAGTACTTC.